The present T cell receptor (beta chain) was sequenced within a study of blood T cell repertoires in COVID-19. Study-wide background: Samples of COVID-19 (acute and convalescent) were obtained from the United States, Italy and Spain. From T cells, B-cell-depleted T cells, or PBMCs came the material, which was cDNA or gDNA.

Authors' processing steps: Estimates of nucleated cell counts were drawn from the amplification of reference gene primers. The protocol was immunoSEQ multiplex PCR, while the TCRdb copy is restricted to in-frame clones and leaves out a portion. V, J and clone size are those of that table, while D and trimming were read from the DNA. Of some 250,000 clones listed, around 82% were seen once; the top ten hold roughly 8.6%. V was clipped by 4 bases and J by 2 bases; unmatched bases: 8. The CDR3 consists of 15 residues. Germline V gives CDR1 SQVTM, CDR2 ANQGSEA. This chain links TRBV29-1 with TRBJ2-7, with 10 bases aligning to TRBD1. The sequence was obtained from a man aged 40-55 years with active or convalescent COVID-19. The sequencing sample was made of peripheral blood. CDR3 region: CSVVPSGTGAYEQYF. The CDR3 region has the DNA TGCAGCGTTGTGCCCTCTGGGACAGGGGCCTACGAGCAGTACTTC.